The text below deals with one T cell receptor beta chain. The target antigen is unknown. Every isolated RNA sample was fully reverse transcribed, so sequencing captured expressed TCRB transcripts. Using immunoSEQ multiplex PCR, the repertoire was profiled, and TCRdb retains in-frame clones only, with some absent. The sample lists about 220,000 clones, approximately 11% seen once, with 1% to 1.5% in the top ten. The sample comes from a study of beta chain features in type 1 diabetes. Overall study findings and caveats: The study left unresolved whether HLA type influences TCRB rearrangement. Patients with type 1 diabetes carried fewer insertions and had more deletions at their VDJ junctions.

The sequenced sample was central memory CD4+ T cells from blood. This sequence was found in a man younger than 35 in good health.

This CDR3 reads CAIAGTPSYNEQFF. DNA of the CDR3: TGTGCCATCGCGGGGACCCCTAGCTACAATGAGCAGTTCTTC. The chain joins TRBV10-3 to TRBJ2-1; D is possibly TRBD2 (6 bases). Germline lookup yields CDR1 ENHRY and CDR2 SYGVKD. Trimming cost V 8 bases and J 3 bases, with 14 bases left between them. This CDR3 spans 14 amino acids.